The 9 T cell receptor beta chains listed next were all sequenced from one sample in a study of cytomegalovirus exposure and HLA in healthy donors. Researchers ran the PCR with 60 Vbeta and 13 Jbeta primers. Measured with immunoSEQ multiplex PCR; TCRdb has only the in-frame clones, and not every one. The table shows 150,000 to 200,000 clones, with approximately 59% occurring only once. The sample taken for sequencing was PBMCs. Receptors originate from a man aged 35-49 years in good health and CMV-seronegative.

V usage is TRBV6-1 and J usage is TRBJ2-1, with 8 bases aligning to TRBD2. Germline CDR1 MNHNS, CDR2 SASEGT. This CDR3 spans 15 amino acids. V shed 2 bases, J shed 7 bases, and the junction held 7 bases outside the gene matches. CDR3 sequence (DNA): TGTGCCAGCAGTGAACTAGCGGGTGGATTTAATGAGCAGTTCTTC. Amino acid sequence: CASSELAGGFNEQFF.

This CDR3 is CSVDGGSSANTEAFF. The CDR3 DNA sequence: TGCAGCGTTGATGGGGGGTCTTCGGCGAACACTGAAGCTTTCTTT. This chain connects TRBV29-1 to TRBJ1-1; D possibly corresponds to TRBD1 (5 bases). Germline loops: CDR1 SQVTM, CDR2 ANQGSEA. This CDR3 region has 15 residues. V lost 3 bases, J lost 1 base, and 15 bases lay in between.

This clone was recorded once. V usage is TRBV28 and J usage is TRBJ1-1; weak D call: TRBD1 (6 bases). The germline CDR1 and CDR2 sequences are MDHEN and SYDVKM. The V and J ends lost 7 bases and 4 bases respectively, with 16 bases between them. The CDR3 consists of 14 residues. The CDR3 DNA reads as TGTGCCAGCATCGCCCTGGGAGGGGGCACTGAAGCTTTCTTT. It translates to CASIALGGGTEAFF.

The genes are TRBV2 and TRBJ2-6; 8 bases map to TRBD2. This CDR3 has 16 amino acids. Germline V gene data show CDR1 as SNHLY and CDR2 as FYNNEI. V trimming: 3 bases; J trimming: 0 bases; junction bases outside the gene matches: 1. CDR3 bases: TGTGCCAGCAGTGAGCGGGGGGCCTCTGGGGCCAACGTCCTGACTTTC. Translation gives CASSERGASGANVLTF.

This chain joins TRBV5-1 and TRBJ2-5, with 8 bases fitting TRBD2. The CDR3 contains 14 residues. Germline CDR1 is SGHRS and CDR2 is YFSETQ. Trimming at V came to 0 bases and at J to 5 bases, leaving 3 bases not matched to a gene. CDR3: CASSLGGGTETQYF. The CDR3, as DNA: TGCGCCAGCAGCTTGGGCGGGGGGACGGAGACCCAGTACTTC.

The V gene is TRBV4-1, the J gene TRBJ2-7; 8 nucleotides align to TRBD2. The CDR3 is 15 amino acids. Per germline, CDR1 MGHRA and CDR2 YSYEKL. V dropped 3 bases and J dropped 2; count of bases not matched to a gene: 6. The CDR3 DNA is TGCGCCAGCAGCCAGCCCACTAGCGGAGCCTACGAGCAGTACTTC. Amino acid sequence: CASSQPTSGAYEQYF.

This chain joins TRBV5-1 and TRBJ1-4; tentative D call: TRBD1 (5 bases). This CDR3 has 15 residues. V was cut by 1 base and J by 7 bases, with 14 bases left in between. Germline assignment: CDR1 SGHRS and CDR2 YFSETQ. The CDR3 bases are TGCGCCAGCAGCTTGAGGGTAGGGGAAATTGAAAAACTGTTTTTT. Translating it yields CASSLRVGEIEKLFF.

CDR3 in DNA: TGTGCCAGCAGCTCCCTAGCGGGGGGCGGTAATACGCAGTATTTT. As protein: CASSSLAGGGNTQYF. The V gene is TRBV7-2, the J gene TRBJ2-3; 11 bases line up with TRBD2. V gave up 4 bases and J gave up 7 bases; unmatched junction bases: 7. From germline, CDR1 is SGHTA and CDR2 FQGNSA. This CDR3 region has 15 residues.

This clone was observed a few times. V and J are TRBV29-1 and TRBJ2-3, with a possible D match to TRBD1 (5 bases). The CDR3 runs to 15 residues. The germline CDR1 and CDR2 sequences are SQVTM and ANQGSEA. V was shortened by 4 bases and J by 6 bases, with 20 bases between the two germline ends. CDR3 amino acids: CSVASPSRAGDTQYF. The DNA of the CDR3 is TGCAGCGTTGCCTCCCCCAGCCGGGCAGGGGATACGCAGTATTTT.